One and the same sample provided the 26 T cell receptor beta chains below, sequenced in a study of cytomegalovirus exposure and HLA in healthy donors. The PCR had 60 Vbeta and 13 Jbeta primers. The protocol was immunoSEQ multiplex PCR, while the TCRdb copy is restricted to in-frame clones and leaves out a portion. The sample has some 170,000 clones; 65% to 80% are singletons. Source material: PBMCs. These receptors originate from a man aged 35 to 55 in good health and CMV-seronegative.

The chain's CDR3 is CASVHGQAGEAFF. CDR3 in DNA: TGTGCTAGTGTCCACGGACAGGCCGGGGAAGCTTTCTTT. This chain joins TRBV12-5 and TRBJ1-1; TRBD1 matches at 7 bases. From germline, CDR1 is LGHNT and CDR2 FRNRAP. This CDR3 region has 13 residues. V was clipped by 7 bases and J by 8 bases; unmatched bases: 10.

The rearrangement uses TRBV29-1 and TRBJ2-7, with 7 bases fitting TRBD1. Germline V gives CDR1 SQVTM, CDR2 ANQGSEA. The CDR3 covers 14 residues. After removal of 6 bases from V and 4 bases from J, the junction contained 12 bases not matched to a gene. CDR3 residues: CSVVRSGGRYEQYF. The CDR3 nucleotides are TGCAGCGTCGTCCGGTCAGGGGGTCGGTACGAGCAGTACTTC.

This chain connects TRBV5-1 to TRBJ2-5; 16 nucleotides align to TRBD2. Germline V CDR1 and CDR2: SGHRS, YFSETQ. The CDR3 covers 17 residues. With V trimmed by 5 bases and J by 2 bases, 6 bases remained unmatched. The CDR3 region is CASRPGTSGGAQETQYF. CDR3 nucleotide sequence: TGCGCCAGCAGACCCGGGACTAGCGGGGGGGCACAAGAGACCCAGTACTTC.

V is TRBV2 and J is TRBJ1-5; TRBD1 is a possible D gene (5 bases). V shed 7 bases and J shed 4 bases, with 14 bases lying between them. This CDR3 spans 14 amino acids. The germline CDR1 and CDR2 sequences are SNHLY and FYNNEI. CDR3 protein: CASTSGAGNQPQHF. DNA for the CDR3: TGTGCCAGCACGTCTGGGGCGGGGAATCAGCCCCAGCATTTT.

This rearrangement joins TRBV11-2 to TRBJ2-3; 8 nucleotides match TRBD2. CDR1 is SGHAT and CDR2 is FQNNGV in the germline V gene. The CDR3 is 14 residues long. J lost 1 base, V lost 4 bases, and 1 base had no gene match. DNA for the CDR3: TGTGCCAGCAGCTCGGGGGGGGGCACAGATACGCAGTATTTT. This translates into CASSSGGGTDTQYF.

A few counts support this clone. The chain has TRBV14 and TRBJ2-5, with D possibly TRBD2 on 5 matching bases. V was shortened by 0 bases and J by 5 bases, with 13 bases between the two germline ends. Germline V gene sequence: CDR1 SGHDN, CDR2 FVKESK. This CDR3 region has 15 residues. The CDR3 loop is CASSQERGFGETQYF. The CDR3, as DNA: TGTGCCAGCAGCCAAGAAAGAGGGTTTGGCGAGACCCAGTACTTC.

The chain has TRBV19 and TRBJ2-2; the match to TRBD2 covers 13 bases. The germline V gene has CDR1 LNHDA and CDR2 SQIVND (reference sequence). Losses at the gene ends were 7 bases for V and 1 base for J; bases not matched to a gene: 15. There are 20 residues in the CDR3. This CDR3 is CASKEVRGGLAGKNTGELFF. The CDR3 DNA follows: TGTGCCAGTAAGGAGGTCAGGGGGGGACTAGCGGGAAAGAACACCGGGGAGCTGTTTTTT.

As DNA, the CDR3 is TGTGCCAGCAGCTTGTTGACAGACACCTACGAGCAGTACTTC. It translates to CASSLLTDTYEQYF. V usage is TRBV5-5 and J usage is TRBJ2-7, with D perhaps matching TRBD1 (5 bases). The germline V gene encodes CDR1 SGHKS and CDR2 YYEKEE (reference sequence). V was cut by 1 base and J by 2 bases, with 10 bases left in between. CDR3 size: 14 residues.

This chain uses TRBV10-1 with TRBJ2-7, with a possible D match to TRBD2 (5 bases). This CDR3 region has 12 residues. Germline-derived CDR1 and CDR2 are WNHNN and SYGVQD (reference sequence). Trimming cost V 3 bases and J 4 bases, with 7 bases left between them. This CDR3 is CASSEGGYEQYF. The CDR3 DNA reads as TGCGCCAGCAGTGAAGGAGGTTACGAGCAGTACTTC.

This chain joins TRBV2 and TRBJ2-7; TRBD1 agrees at 10 bases. Losses at the gene ends were 6 bases for V and 3 bases for J; bases not matched to a gene: 5. The CDR3 has 14 amino acids. Germline loops: CDR1 SNHLY, CDR2 FYNNEI. Here the CDR3 reads CASRSRDRGYEQYF. The CDR3, as DNA: TGTGCCAGCAGGAGCCGGGACAGGGGCTACGAGCAGTACTTC.

This clone was counted a few times. V gene TRBV10-3 combines with J gene TRBJ2-1; 9 nucleotides line up with TRBD1. The CDR3 is made up of 16 amino acids. The germline CDR1 and CDR2 sequences are ENHRY and SYGVKD. Trimming at V came to 6 bases and at J to 7 bases, leaving 13 bases not matched to a gene. For the CDR3, the DNA is TGTGCCATCAGAGCACAGGGGGCCCTCCCTTATAATGAGCAGTTCTTC. Amino acids: CAIRAQGALPYNEQFF.

The chain joins TRBV27 to TRBJ2-2, with 10 bases identical to TRBD2. CDR1 and CDR2 from the germline V gene are MNHEY and SMNVEV (reference sequence). The CDR3 spans 15 residues. J was trimmed by 7 bases and V by 5 bases; bases with no gene match: 7. CDR3 nucleotide sequence: TGTGCCAGCAGTCCCGGAGCGGGGGGGTTCGGGGAGCTGTTTTTT. Protein sequence: CASSPGAGGFGELFF.

The V and J genes are TRBV5-4 and TRBJ2-3, with TRBD1 matching 7 bases. V trimming: 2 bases; J trimming: 4 bases; junction bases outside the gene matches: 4. There are 14 residues in the CDR3. Germline CDR1 SGHNT, CDR2 YYREEE (reference sequence). CDR3 nucleotides: TGTGCCAGCAGCTTCGGGACAGCCCCAGATACGCAGTATTTT. Its translation is CASSFGTAPDTQYF.

This clone came up a few times. The chain recombines TRBV30 with TRBJ2-3; tentatively, D is TRBD2 (6 bases). Trimming pared 1 base from V and 1 base from J, leaving 12 bases between. The CDR3 covers 15 residues. Germline values: CDR1 GTSNPN, CDR2 SVGIG (reference sequence). CDR3 sequence (DNA): TGTGCCTGGAGTGGTGGGGGGACGGGCACAGATACGCAGTATTTT. Translated: CAWSGGGTGTDTQYF. Filled out from reference TRBV30 and TRBJ2-3, the complete variable domain reads SQTIHQWPATLVQPVGSPLSLECTVEGTSNPNLYWYRQAAGRGLQLLFYSVGIGQISSEVPQNLSASRPQDRQFILSSKKLLLSDSGFYLCAWSGGGTGTDTQYFGPGTRLTVL.

This clone was recorded a few times. The V and J genes are TRBV6-5 and TRBJ1-2; D perhaps matches TRBD1 (5 bases). V lost 0 bases, J lost 2 bases, and 7 bases lay in between. The germline V gene has CDR1 MNHEY and CDR2 SVGAGI. The CDR3 is 14 amino acids. The CDR3 coding sequence is TGTGCCAGCAGTTACTCGGGGCAGAACTATGGCTACACCTTC. Translated: CASSYSGQNYGYTF.

In DNA form, the CDR3 reads TGTGCCAGCAGCCAAGCCGAGCGGGAGGCCCAAGAGACCCAGTACTTC. Protein: CASSQAEREAQETQYF. The chain recombines TRBV4-2 with TRBJ2-5; TRBD2 aligns across 9 bases. This CDR3 spans 16 amino acids. With 1 base clipped from V and 1 base from J, the junction kept 4 bases outside the gene matches. Germline CDR1 and CDR2: LGHNA and YNFKEQ.

The chain couples TRBV15 to TRBJ2-3, with 7 bases that match TRBD1. The J segment lost 2 bases and the V segment lost 0 bases, leaving 2 bases of the junction unmatched. The CDR3 totals 15 residues. Germline V gene data show CDR1 as LNHNV and CDR2 as YYDKDF (reference sequence). The CDR3 spells CATSREGQNTDTQYF. CDR3 nucleotides: TGTGCCACCAGCAGAGAGGGACAGAACACAGATACGCAGTATTTT.

The chain couples TRBV10-1 to TRBJ2-1, with D maybe TRBD2 (5 bases). The V end lost 3 bases, the J end lost 9 bases, and 18 bases lay between the germline ends. The CDR3 contains 15 residues. The germline V gene encodes CDR1 WNHNN and CDR2 SYGVQD (reference sequence). Here the CDR3 DNA reads TGCGCCAGCAGTGATACCCAGCGGCGGTTTAGTGAGCAGTTCTTC. Protein product: CASSDTQRRFSEQFF.

This clone was detected only a few times. This chain joins TRBV6-4 and TRBJ2-1, with a possible D match to TRBD1 (7 bases). The length of the CDR3 is 15 residues. V shed 5 bases and J shed 9 bases, with 20 bases lying between them. Germline V CDR1 and CDR2: MRHNA, SNTAGT. In DNA form, the CDR3 reads TGTGCCAGCAGTCCCGCGGCTCAGGGGGGACGTGAGCAGTTCTTC. It is translated as CASSPAAQGGREQFF.

A few counts support this clone. V and J are TRBV28 and TRBJ2-7; D uncertain. CDR1 and CDR2 from the germline V gene are MDHEN and SYDVKM. The CDR3 has 13 residues. V lost 3 bases and J lost 3, with 9 bases in between. CDR3 sequence: CASSFFSGYEQYF. The CDR3 coding sequence is TGTGCCAGCAGTTTTTTTTCGGGCTACGAGCAGTACTTC.

This clone was counted once. CDR3 DNA: TGTGCCAGTACCGACAGGGTAACAGATACGCAGTATTTT. Its protein product is CASTDRVTDTQYF. The chain employs TRBV19 and TRBJ2-3, with 7 bases lining up with TRBD1. The CDR3 is 13 residues long. The germline gives CDR1 LNHDA, CDR2 SQIVND (reference sequence). V shed 7 bases and J 3 bases; nucleotides not matched to a gene: 4.

The CDR3 nucleotides are TGCGCCAGCAGCGAGGACAGCCCTAAGGTCACAGATACGCAGTATTTT. It specifies CASSEDSPKVTDTQYF. The chain has TRBV5-1 and TRBJ2-3, with D maybe TRBD1 (6 bases). This CDR3 comprises 16 residues. Trimming removed 4 bases from V and 2 bases from J, with 17 bases in between. CDR1 and CDR2 from the germline V gene are SGHRS and YFSETQ.

The CDR3 region has the DNA TGTGCCAGCAGTGCGGGAGGGTTTGGGGGAGAGCAGTACTTC. Translation gives CASSAGGFGGEQYF. This chain joins TRBV27 and TRBJ2-7; 9 nucleotides line up with TRBD2. Per germline, CDR1 MNHEY and CDR2 SMNVEV (reference sequence). The CDR3 is made up of 14 amino acids. J was trimmed by 7 bases and V by 5 bases; bases with no gene match: 9.

This chain connects TRBV5-4 to TRBJ2-1; 10 nucleotides match TRBD2. Germline trimming cut 4 bases from V and 9 bases from J; bases unmatched to any gene: 10. The CDR3 is made up of 15 amino acids. CDR1 is SGHNT, CDR2 YYREEE, per germline (reference sequence). CDR3 sequence (DNA): TGTGCCAGCAGCCCCTTTCAGCGGGGGGGCACTGAGCAGTTCTTC. Residues: CASSPFQRGGTEQFF. Full variable domain (remainder filled in from reference TRBV5-4 and TRBJ2-1): ETGVTQSPTHLIKTRGQQVTLRCSSQSGHNTVSWYQQALGQGPQFIFQYYREEENGRGNFPPRFSGLQFPNYSSELNVNALELDDSALYLCASSPFQRGGTEQFFGPGTRLTVL.

The chain uses TRBV30 and TRBJ1-1; TRBD1 might be the D (5 bases). CDR1 is GTSNPN, CDR2 SVGIG, per germline (reference sequence). The CDR3 extends over 15 amino acids. Trimming shortened V by 4 bases and J by 2 bases, and 17 bases separated the two germline ends. Here the CDR3 reads CAWTPKGRVNTEAFF. DNA of the CDR3: TGTGCCTGGACTCCAAAAGGCAGGGTAAACACTGAAGCTTTCTTT.

The chain has TRBV5-1 and TRBJ2-7, with 8 bases matching TRBD1. This CDR3 is built from 14 residues. The V gene end was trimmed by 2 bases and the J gene end by 1 base; junction bases not matched to a gene: 2. The germline CDR1 and CDR2 sequences are SGHRS and YFSETQ. The CDR3, as DNA: TGCGCCAGCAGCTTTACAGGGGGGTCCTACGAGCAGTACTTC. It specifies CASSFTGGSYEQYF.